The source of this T cell receptor beta chain is a study of lymphopenia after photon versus proton radiotherapy. Study results and limitations: Relative stability marked proton patients; photon patients lost diversity and naive cells. Better survival with proton therapy was suggested as possible, not demonstrated. Larger post-nadir TCR diversity loss correlated inversely with survival in deceased patients. Post-nadir diversity loss with photons came from oligoclonal expansion, particularly CD8+ Temra cells.

Germline assignment: CDR1 MNHEY and CDR2 SVGAGI. The CDR3 runs to 12 residues. The V and J ends lost 8 bases and 5 bases respectively, with 10 bases between them. Notes on this clone: What it recognizes is unknown.

Profiled with immunoSEQ multiplex PCR; TCRdb holds only in-frame clones, not every one. The top ten hold approximately 2% of the sample, which has around 70,000 clones, under 95% seen once. This receptor was identified in a middle-aged woman with cholangiocarcinoma. The input for sequencing was peripheral blood, taken from a patient treated with photon-based radiotherapy. The rearrangement links TRBV6-5 to TRBJ2-1; D not resolved. The CDR3 protein is CASGLLNNEQFF. The CDR3 DNA reads TGTGCCAGCGGTTTACTGAACAATGAGCAGTTCTTC.